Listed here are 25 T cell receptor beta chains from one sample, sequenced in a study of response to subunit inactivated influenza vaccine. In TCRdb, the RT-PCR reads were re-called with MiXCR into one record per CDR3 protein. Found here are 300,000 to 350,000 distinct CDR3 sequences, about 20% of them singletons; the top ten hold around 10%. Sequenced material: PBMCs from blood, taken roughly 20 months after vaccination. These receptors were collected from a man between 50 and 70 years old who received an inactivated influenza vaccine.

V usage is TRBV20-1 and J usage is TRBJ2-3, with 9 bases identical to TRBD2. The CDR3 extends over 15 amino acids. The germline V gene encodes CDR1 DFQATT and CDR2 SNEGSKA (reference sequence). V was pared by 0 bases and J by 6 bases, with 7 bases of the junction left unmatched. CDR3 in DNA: TGCAGTGCTAGAGATCCGGGACTAGCTGTTGATACGCAGTATTTT. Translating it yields CSARDPGLAVDTQYF.

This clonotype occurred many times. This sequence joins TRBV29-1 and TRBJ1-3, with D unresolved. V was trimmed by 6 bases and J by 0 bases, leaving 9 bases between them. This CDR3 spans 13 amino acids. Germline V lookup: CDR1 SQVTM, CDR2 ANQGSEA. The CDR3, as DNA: TGCAGCGTCGCCACACTCTCTGGAAACACCATATATTTT. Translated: CSVATLSGNTIYF.

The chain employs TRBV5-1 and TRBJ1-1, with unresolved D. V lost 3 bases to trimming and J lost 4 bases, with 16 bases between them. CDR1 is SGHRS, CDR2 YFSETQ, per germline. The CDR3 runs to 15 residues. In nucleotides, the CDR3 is TGCGCCAGCAGCTCCTACAAGGGCGGGAGCACTGAAGCTTTCTTT. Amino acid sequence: CASSSYKGGSTEAFF.

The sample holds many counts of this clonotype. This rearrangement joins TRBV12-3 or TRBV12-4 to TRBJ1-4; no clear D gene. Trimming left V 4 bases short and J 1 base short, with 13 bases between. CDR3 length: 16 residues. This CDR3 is CASSSGATLTNEKLFF. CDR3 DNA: TGTGCCAGCAGTTCCGGAGCAACTTTAACTAATGAAAAACTGTTTTTT.

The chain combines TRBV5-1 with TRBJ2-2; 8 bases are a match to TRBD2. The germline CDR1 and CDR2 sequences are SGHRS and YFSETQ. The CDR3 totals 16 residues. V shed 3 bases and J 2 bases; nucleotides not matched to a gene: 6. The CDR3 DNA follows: TGCGCCAGCAGCTCAAGTAGCGGGGCCAACACCGGGGAGCTGTTTTTT. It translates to CASSSSSGANTGELFF.

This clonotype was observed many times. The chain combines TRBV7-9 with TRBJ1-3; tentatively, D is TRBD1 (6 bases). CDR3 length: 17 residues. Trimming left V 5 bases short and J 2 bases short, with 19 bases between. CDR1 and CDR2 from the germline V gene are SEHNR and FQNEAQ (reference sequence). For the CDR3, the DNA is TGTGCCAGCAGCGGAGGGGGACAATACTATACTGGAAACACCATATATTTT. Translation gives CASSGGGQYYTGNTIYF.

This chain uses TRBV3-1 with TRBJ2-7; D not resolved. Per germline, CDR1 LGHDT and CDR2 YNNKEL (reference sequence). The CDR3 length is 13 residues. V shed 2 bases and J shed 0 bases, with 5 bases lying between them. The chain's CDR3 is CASSQPGSYEQYF. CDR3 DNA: TGTGCCAGCAGCCAACCTGGCTCCTACGAGCAGTACTTC.

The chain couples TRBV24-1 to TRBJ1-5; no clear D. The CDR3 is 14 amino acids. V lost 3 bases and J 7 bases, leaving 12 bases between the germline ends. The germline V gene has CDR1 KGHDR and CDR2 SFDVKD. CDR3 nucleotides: TGTGCCACCAGTGATAGATGGGGATCCCAGCCCCAGCATTTT. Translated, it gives CATSDRWGSQPQHF.

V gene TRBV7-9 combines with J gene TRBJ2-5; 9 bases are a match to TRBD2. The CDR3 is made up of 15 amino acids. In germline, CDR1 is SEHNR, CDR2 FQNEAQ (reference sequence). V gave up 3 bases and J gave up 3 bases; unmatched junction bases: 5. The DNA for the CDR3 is TGTGCCAGCAGCTTCCGCGGGAGGGTCGAAGAGACCCAGTACTTC. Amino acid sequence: CASSFRGRVEETQYF.

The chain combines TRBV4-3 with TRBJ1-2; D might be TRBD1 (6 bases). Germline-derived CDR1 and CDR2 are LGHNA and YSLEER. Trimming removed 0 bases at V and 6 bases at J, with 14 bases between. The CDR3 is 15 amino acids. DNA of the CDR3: TGCGCCAGCAGCCAAGATCCGTTTAGGGGGGATGGCTACACCTTC. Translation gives CASSQDPFRGDGYTF.

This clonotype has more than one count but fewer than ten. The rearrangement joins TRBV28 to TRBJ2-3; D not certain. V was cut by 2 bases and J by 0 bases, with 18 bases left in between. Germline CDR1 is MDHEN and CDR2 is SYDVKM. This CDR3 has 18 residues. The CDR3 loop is CASSLKASRIDSTDTQYF. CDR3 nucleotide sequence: TGTGCCAGCAGTTTAAAGGCCAGTCGGATAGATAGCACAGATACGCAGTATTTT.

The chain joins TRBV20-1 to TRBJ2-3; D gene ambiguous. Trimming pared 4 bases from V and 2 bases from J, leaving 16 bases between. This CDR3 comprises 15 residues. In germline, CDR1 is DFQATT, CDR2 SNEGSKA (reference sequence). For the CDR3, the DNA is TGCAGTGCTATGCCCTGGGCCGCAGCCACAGATACGCAGTATTTT. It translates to CSAMPWAAATDTQYF.

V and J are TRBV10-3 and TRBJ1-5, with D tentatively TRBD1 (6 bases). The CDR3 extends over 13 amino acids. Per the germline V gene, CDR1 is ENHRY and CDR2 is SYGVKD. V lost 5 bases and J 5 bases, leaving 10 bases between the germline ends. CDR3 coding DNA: TGTGCCATCAGTCGGGACACCGATCAGCCCCAGCATTTT. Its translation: CAISRDTDQPQHF.

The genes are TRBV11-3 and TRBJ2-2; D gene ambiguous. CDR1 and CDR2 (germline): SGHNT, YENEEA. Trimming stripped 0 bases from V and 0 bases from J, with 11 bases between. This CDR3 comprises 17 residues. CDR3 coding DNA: TGTGCCAGCAGCTTAGAATGGGCGGACGCGAACACCGGGGAGCTGTTTTTT. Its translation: CASSLEWADANTGELFF.

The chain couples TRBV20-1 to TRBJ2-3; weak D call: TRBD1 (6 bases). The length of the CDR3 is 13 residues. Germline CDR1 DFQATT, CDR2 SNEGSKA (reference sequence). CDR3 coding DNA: TGCAGCTATTACAGGGTAGGGCCAGATACGCAGTATTTT. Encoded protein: CSYYRVGPDTQYF.

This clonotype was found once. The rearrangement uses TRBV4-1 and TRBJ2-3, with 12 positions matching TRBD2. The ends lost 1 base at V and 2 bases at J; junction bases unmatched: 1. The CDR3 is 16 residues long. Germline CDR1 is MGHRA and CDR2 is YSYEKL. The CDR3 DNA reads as TGCGCCAGCAGCCAAGCTAGCGGGGGGGTCACAGATACGCAGTATTTT. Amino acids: CASSQASGGVTDTQYF.

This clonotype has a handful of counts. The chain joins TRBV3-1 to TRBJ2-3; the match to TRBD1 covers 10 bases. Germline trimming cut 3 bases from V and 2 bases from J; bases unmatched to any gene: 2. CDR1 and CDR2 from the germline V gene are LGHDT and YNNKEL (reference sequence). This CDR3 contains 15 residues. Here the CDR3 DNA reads TGTGCCAGCAGCCAGACAGGGGGCATCACAGATACGCAGTATTTT. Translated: CASSQTGGITDTQYF.

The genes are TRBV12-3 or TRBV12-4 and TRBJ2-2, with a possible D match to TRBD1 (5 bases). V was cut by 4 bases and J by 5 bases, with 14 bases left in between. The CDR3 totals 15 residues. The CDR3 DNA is TGTGCCAGCAGTTCTCGGCAGGGATGGACCGGGGAGCTGTTTTTT. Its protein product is CASSSRQGWTGELFF.

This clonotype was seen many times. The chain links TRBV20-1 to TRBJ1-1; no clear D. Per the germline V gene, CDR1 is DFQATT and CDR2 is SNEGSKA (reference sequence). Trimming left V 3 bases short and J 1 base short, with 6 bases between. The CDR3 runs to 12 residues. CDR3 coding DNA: TGCAGTGCTAGGTCTGGGAACACTGAAGCTTTCTTT. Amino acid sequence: CSARSGNTEAFF.

CDR3 in DNA: TGTGCCAGCGACGGGAGGGATAATGAAAAACTGTTTTTT. Its protein is CASDGRDNEKLFF. The chain uses TRBV12-3 or TRBV12-4 and TRBJ1-4; no firm D call. The V end lost 8 bases, the J end lost 4 bases, and 11 bases lay between the germline ends. The CDR3 covers 13 residues.

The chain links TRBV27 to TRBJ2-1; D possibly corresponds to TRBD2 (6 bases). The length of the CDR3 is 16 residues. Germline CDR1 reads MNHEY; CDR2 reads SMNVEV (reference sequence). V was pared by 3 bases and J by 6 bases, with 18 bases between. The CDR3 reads CASSFLPIAGSNEQFF. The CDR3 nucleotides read TGTGCCAGCAGTTTCCTTCCGATCGCGGGAAGCAATGAGCAGTTCTTC.

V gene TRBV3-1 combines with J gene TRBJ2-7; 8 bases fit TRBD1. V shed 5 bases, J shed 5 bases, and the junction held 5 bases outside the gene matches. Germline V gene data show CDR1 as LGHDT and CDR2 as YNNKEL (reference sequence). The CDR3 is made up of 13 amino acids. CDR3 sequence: CASSADREHEQYF. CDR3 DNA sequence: TGTGCCAGCAGCGCGGACAGGGAGCACGAGCAGTACTTC.

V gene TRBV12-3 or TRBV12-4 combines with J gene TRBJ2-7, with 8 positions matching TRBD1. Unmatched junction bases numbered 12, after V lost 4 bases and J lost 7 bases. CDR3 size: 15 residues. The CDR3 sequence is CASSSTDRAIREQYF. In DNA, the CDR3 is TGTGCCAGCAGTTCTACGGACAGGGCGATAAGGGAGCAGTACTTC.

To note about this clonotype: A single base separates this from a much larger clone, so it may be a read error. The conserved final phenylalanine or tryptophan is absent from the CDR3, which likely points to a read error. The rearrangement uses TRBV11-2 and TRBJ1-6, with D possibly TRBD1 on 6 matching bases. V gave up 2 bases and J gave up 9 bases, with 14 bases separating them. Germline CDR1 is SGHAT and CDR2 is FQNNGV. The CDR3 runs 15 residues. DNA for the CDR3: TGTGCCAGCAGCTTACCCGGGACAATACCTTCACCCCTCCACGTT. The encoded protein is CASSLPGTIPSPLHV.

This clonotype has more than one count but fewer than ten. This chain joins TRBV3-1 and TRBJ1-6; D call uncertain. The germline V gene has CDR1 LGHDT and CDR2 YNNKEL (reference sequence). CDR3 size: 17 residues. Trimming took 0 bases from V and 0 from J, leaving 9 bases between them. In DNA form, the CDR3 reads TGTGCCAGCAGCCAAGATGCCCAGAGCTCCTATAATTCACCCCTCCACTTT. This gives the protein CASSQDAQSSYNSPLHF.